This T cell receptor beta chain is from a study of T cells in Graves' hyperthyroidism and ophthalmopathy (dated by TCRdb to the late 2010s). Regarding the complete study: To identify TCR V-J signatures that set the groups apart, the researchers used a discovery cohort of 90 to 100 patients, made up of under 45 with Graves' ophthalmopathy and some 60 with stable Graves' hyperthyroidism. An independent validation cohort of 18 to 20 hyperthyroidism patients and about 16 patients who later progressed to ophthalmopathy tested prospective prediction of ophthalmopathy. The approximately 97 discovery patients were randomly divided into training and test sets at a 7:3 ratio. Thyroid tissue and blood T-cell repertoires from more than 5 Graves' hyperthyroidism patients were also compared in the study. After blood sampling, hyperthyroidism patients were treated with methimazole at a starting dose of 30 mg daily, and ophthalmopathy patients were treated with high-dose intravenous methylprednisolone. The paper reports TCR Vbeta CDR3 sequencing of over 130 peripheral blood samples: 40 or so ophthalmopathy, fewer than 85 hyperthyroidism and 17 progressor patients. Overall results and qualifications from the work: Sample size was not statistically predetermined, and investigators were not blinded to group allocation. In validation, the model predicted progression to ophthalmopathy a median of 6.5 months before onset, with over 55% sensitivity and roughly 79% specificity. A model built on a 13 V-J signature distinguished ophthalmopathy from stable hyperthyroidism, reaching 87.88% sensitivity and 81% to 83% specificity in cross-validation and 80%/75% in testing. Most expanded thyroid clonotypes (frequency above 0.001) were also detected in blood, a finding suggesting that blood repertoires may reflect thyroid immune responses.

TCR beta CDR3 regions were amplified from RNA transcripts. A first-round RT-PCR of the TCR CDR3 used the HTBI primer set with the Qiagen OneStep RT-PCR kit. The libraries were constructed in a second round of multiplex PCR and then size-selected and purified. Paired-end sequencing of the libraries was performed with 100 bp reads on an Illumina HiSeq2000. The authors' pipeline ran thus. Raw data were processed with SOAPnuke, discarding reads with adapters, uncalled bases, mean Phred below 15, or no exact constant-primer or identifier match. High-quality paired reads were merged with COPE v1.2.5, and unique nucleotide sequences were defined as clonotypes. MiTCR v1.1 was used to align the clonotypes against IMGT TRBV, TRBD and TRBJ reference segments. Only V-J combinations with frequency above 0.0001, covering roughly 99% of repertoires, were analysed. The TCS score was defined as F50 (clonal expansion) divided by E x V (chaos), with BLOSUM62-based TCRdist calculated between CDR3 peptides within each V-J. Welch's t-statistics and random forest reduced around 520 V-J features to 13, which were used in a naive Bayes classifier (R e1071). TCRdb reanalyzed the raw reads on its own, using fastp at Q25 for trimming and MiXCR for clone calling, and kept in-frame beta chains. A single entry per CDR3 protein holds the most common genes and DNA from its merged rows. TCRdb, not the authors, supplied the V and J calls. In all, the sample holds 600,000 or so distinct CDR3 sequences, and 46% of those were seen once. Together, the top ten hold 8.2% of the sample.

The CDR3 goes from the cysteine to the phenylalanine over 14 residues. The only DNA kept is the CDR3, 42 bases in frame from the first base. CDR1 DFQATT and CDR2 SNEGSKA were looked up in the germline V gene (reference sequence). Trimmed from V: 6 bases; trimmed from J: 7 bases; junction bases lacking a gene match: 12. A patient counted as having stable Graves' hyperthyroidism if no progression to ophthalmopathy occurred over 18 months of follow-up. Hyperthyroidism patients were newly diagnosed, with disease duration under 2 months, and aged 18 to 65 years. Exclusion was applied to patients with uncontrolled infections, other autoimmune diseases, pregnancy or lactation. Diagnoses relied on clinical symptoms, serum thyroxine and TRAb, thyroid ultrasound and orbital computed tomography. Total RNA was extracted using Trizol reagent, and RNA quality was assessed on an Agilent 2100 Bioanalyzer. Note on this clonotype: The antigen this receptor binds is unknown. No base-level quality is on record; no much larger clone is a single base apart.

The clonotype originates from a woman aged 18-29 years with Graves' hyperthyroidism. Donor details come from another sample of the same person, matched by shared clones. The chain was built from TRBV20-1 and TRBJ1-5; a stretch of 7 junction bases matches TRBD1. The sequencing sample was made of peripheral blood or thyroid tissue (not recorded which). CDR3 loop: CSASKGAREQPQHF. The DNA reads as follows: TGCAGTGCCTCCAAGGGGGCGCGGGAGCAGCCCCAGCATTTT.